These 32 T cell receptor beta chains were sequenced from one sample in a study of radiation and T cells in renal cell carcinoma. The assay was immunoSEQ multiplex PCR, and TCRdb's table has in-frame clones only and misses some. The table lists 140,000 or so clones, about 86% of them singletons. Sample time point: blood 4 weeks post-SBRT, at nephrectomy. Indicated treatment: 15 Gy SBRT to primary tumor, nephrectomy 4 weeks later. The sample was blood, taken from a patient whose treatment included radiotherapy and nephrectomy. These TCRs come from a woman aged 50 to 60 with renal cell carcinoma.

The chain combines TRBV18 with TRBJ1-1, with 8 positions matching TRBD1. V dropped 4 bases and J dropped 4; count of bases not matched to a gene: 14. The CDR3 extends over 17 amino acids. Looked up from germline, CDR1 is KGHSH and CDR2 is LQKENI. CDR3 loop: CASSLTGALRGGTEAFF. CDR3 sequence (DNA): TGTGCCAGCTCACTGACAGGGGCGTTAAGGGGTGGCACTGAAGCTTTCTTT. Supplemented by reference TRBV18 and TRBJ1-1, the full variable domain reads NAGVMQNPRHLVRRRGQEARLRCSPMKGHSHVYWYRQLPEEGLKFMVYLQKENIIDESGMPKERFSAEFPKEGPSILRIQQVVRGDSAAYFCASSLTGALRGGTEAFFGQGTRLTVV.

The chain links TRBV5-1 to TRBJ1-2; no definite D call. CDR3 length: 14 residues. Germline CDR1 and CDR2: SGHRS and YFSETQ. V dropped 0 bases and J dropped 4 bases, with 10 bases sitting between them. The CDR3 DNA is TGCGCCAGCAGCTTGGCCGACAAATTCTATGGCTACACCTTC. It specifies CASSLADKFYGYTF.

The chain combines TRBV27 with TRBJ1-6; no clear D. This CDR3 is 14 amino acids long. Germline loops: CDR1 MNHEY, CDR2 SMNVEV (reference sequence). The ends were cut back, 5 bases at V and 8 bases at J, with 13 bases in the middle. The CDR3 spells CASSPSRRHSPLHF. In nucleotides, the CDR3 is TGTGCCAGCAGTCCGTCCAGGAGGCATTCACCCCTCCACTTT.

DNA for the CDR3: TGTGCCAGCAGATTGGCCTGGAGGGCCCAAGAGACCCAGTACTTC. Protein sequence: CASRLAWRAQETQYF. J is TRBJ2-5 and V is TRBV6-5, with D perhaps TRBD2 (6 bases). CDR3 length equals 15 residues. The germline V gene has CDR1 MNHEY and CDR2 SVGAGI. V was trimmed by 6 bases and J by 1 base, leaving 15 bases between them.

The J gene is TRBJ2-3, the V gene TRBV19; D unresolved. V shed 2 bases and J shed 0 bases, with 6 bases lying between them. The CDR3 spans 14 residues. Germline V gives CDR1 LNHDA, CDR2 SQIVND (reference sequence). CDR3 loop: CASSITGSTDTQYF. The CDR3 DNA reads TGTGCCAGTAGTATAACCGGGAGCACAGATACGCAGTATTTT.

The CDR3 loop reads CATGTSGISEQYF. CDR3 sequence (DNA): TGTGCCACCGGCACTAGCGGGATTTCCGAGCAGTACTTC. The chain recombines TRBV25-1 with TRBJ2-7; 10 bases match TRBD2. The germline gives CDR1 MGHDK, CDR2 SYGVNS. This CDR3 has 13 amino acids. The ends lost 10 bases at V and 6 bases at J; junction bases unmatched: 9.

The CDR3 coding sequence is TGCAGTGCTAGCGACGAGGGGACTTTCTTT. This sequence encodes CSASDEGTFF. The V call is TRBV20-1, the J call TRBJ1-1, with D possibly being TRBD1 (5 bases). The CDR3 has 10 amino acids. The V end lost 3 bases, the J end lost 12 bases, and 11 bases lay between the germline ends. Germline V lookup: CDR1 DFQATT, CDR2 SNEGSKA (reference sequence).

The V call is TRBV7-3, the J call TRBJ2-3; D unclear. Germline CDR1 reads SGHTA; CDR2 reads FQGTGA. The germline V and J ends were trimmed by 2 bases and 4 bases, with 7 bases remaining between them. This CDR3 comprises 13 residues. The CDR3 coding sequence is TGTGCCAGCAGCTTATCTGGAGCAGATACGCAGTATTTT. This translates into CASSLSGADTQYF.

The CDR3, as DNA: TGTGCCATGTCCGTGGACGGGAGGGCCTTAGATACGCAGTATTTT. It is translated as CAMSVDGRALDTQYF. This chain joins TRBV5-8 and TRBJ2-3; 8 bases map to TRBD2. Trimming took 9 bases from V and 5 from J; bases not matched to a gene: 14. CDR1 is SGHTS, CDR2 YDEGEE, per germline. The CDR3 is 15 amino acids.

The rearrangement uses TRBV7-9 and TRBJ2-1, with D unresolved. CDR1 is SEHNR, CDR2 FQNEAQ, per germline (reference sequence). This CDR3 region has 11 residues. V was pared by 3 bases and J by 10 bases, with 7 bases between. CDR3: CASSFMVEQFF. CDR3 nucleotide sequence: TGTGCCAGCAGCTTTATGGTAGAGCAGTTCTTC.

The chain carries TRBV5-1 and TRBJ2-3, with D perhaps TRBD1 (6 bases). The CDR3 is made up of 14 amino acids. V lost 4 bases to trimming and J lost 0 bases, with 9 bases between them. Germline CDR1 is SGHRS and CDR2 is YFSETQ. The CDR3 DNA is TGCGCCAGCAGCCTAGGGGGTAGCACAGATACGCAGTATTTT. Its protein is CASSLGGSTDTQYF.

Concerning this clone itself: Being one base from a much bigger clone, this may be a read error. The sample carries other DNA sequences with the same CDR3. V is TRBV27 and J is TRBJ1-2, with D unclear. This CDR3 spans 13 amino acids. From germline, CDR1 is MNHEY and CDR2 SMNVEV (reference sequence). CDR3 DNA sequence: TGTGCCAGCGCACGGATCGGGAGCTATGGCTACACTTTC. Its protein product is CASARIGSYGYTF.

This chain connects TRBV6-1 to TRBJ1-1; D ambiguous. V was trimmed by 5 bases and J by 2 bases, leaving 15 bases between them. The germline V gene has CDR1 MNHNS and CDR2 SASEGT. This CDR3 contains 15 residues. The CDR3 here is CASSPRRTENTEAFF. Here the CDR3 DNA reads TGTGCCAGCAGTCCTCGACGGACGGAAAACACTGAAGCTTTCTTT.

J is TRBJ2-5 and V is TRBV20-1; the D is unclear. V gave up 4 bases and J gave up 7 bases, with 7 bases separating them. The length of the CDR3 is 10 residues. In germline, CDR1 is DFQATT, CDR2 SNEGSKA (reference sequence). CDR3 protein: CSAKDGTQYF. The DNA for the CDR3 is TGCAGTGCTAAGGATGGGACCCAGTACTTC.

Note on this clone: A read error may account for a junction end that differs from germline. This chain uses TRBV5-4 with TRBJ2-7; D might be TRBD2 (6 bases). In germline, CDR1 is SGHNT, CDR2 YYREEE (reference sequence). CDR3 length: 15 residues. The CDR3 spells CASSQEVRGSNEQYF. In DNA, the CDR3 is TGCGCCAGCAGCCAAGAGGTTCGGGGGAGCAACGAGCAGTACTTC.

J is TRBJ2-3 and V is TRBV6-6; 9 positions agree with TRBD1. J was trimmed by 1 base and V by 9 bases; bases with no gene match: 5. Germline values: CDR1 MNHNY, CDR2 SVGAGI (reference sequence). The CDR3 length is 14 residues. CDR3 DNA: TGTGCCAGTTTACGGGACAGGGGCACAGATACGCAGTATTTT. This gives the protein CASLRDRGTDTQYF.

J is TRBJ1-2 and V is TRBV6-5; D unresolved. V lost 6 bases, J lost 3 bases, and 14 bases lay in between. Germline CDR1 reads MNHEY; CDR2 reads SVGAGI. There are 14 residues in the CDR3. CDR3 sequence reads: CASRNPGSHYGYTF. In DNA form, the CDR3 reads TGTGCCAGCAGGAACCCTGGCAGTCACTATGGCTACACCTTC.

The chain has TRBV9 and TRBJ2-5; no clear D gene. Per the germline V gene, CDR1 is SGDLS and CDR2 is YYNGEE. V shed 4 bases and J shed 2 bases, with 15 bases lying between them. This CDR3 is 15 amino acids long. The CDR3 here is CASSPRPPFQETQYF. Here the CDR3 DNA reads TGTGCCAGCAGCCCCCGACCCCCTTTTCAAGAGACCCAGTACTTC.

J is TRBJ1-2 and V is TRBV28; tentatively, D is TRBD1 (6 bases). The CDR3 sequence is 14 residues long. Germline lookup yields CDR1 MDHEN and CDR2 SYDVKM. Trimming took off 1 base at V and 8 bases at J, with 14 bases between the two ends. The CDR3 nucleotides are TGTGCCAGCAGTTTATTCCCCGGGCAGGGGGGCTACACCTTC. Residues: CASSLFPGQGGYTF.

The chain combines TRBV7-8 with TRBJ1-6; D is ambiguous. The germline V and J ends were trimmed by 2 bases and 7 bases, with 6 bases remaining between them. This CDR3 spans 13 amino acids. Per the germline V gene, CDR1 is SGHVS and CDR2 is FQNEAQ. The CDR3 DNA reads as TGTGCCAGCAGCTTACCCGTAAATTCACCCCTCCACTTT. This codes for CASSLPVNSPLHF. Drawing the rest from reference TRBV7-8 and TRBJ1-6, the complete variable domain is GAGVSQSPRYKVAKRGQDVALRCDPISGHVSLFWYQQALGQGPEFLTYFQNEAQLDKSGLPSDRFFAERPEGSVSTLKIQRTQQEDSAVYLCASSLPVNSPLHFGNGTRLTVT.

The chain couples TRBV5-4 to TRBJ2-2, with a weak D call TRBD1 (6 bases). Trimming took 3 bases from V and 6 from J, leaving 12 bases between them. The CDR3 contains 14 residues. Per germline, CDR1 SGHNT and CDR2 YYREEE (reference sequence). The CDR3 DNA sequence: TGTGCCAGCAGCTGGGGGCAAGTCCCCGGGGAGCTGTTTTTT. It codes for CASSWGQVPGELFF.

This sequence joins TRBV6-1 and TRBJ2-3; the D gene is possibly TRBD2 (6 bases). The CDR3 spans 14 residues. CDR1 MNHNS and CDR2 SASEGT come from the germline V gene. V was clipped by 0 bases and J by 8 bases, with 12 bases between them. The CDR3 bases are TGTGCCAGCAGTGAAGCAGGGGCGGGGACTACGCAGTATTTT. As protein: CASSEAGAGTTQYF.

The rearrangement joins TRBV2 to TRBJ1-5, with D tentatively TRBD1 (5 bases). This CDR3 is 15 amino acids long. Germline CDR1 SNHLY, CDR2 FYNNEI. The V end lost 6 bases, the J end lost 0 bases, and 12 bases lay between the germline ends. CDR3 sequence (DNA): TGTGCCAGCAGCGTCGGAGGACATAGCAATCAGCCCCAGCATTTT. Translating gives CASSVGGHSNQPQHF. The full variable domain, rest sourced from reference TRBV2 and TRBJ1-5, is EPEVTQTPSHQVTQMGQEVILRCVPISNHLYFYWYRQILGQKVEFLVSFYNNEISEKSEIFDDQFSVERPDGSNFTLKIRSTKLEDSAMYFCASSVGGHSNQPQHFGDGTRLSIL.

This rearrangement joins TRBV7-9 to TRBJ2-7, with unresolved D. The CDR3 runs 14 residues. Trimming cost V 1 base and J 4 bases, with 11 bases left between them. Germline V gives CDR1 SEHNR, CDR2 FQNEAQ (reference sequence). The chain's CDR3 is CASSLGMGLYEQYF. For the CDR3, the DNA is TGTGCCAGCAGCTTAGGTATGGGGTTGTACGAGCAGTACTTC.

The rearrangement uses TRBV7-2 and TRBJ2-1, with TRBD1 identical over 8 bases. Trimming removed 8 bases from V and 4 bases from J; junction bases left unmatched: 7. Germline V lookup: CDR1 SGHTA, CDR2 FQGNSA. The CDR3 totals 14 residues. The CDR3 region has the DNA TGTGCCAGCCGTACAGGGGGGTCTTACAATGAGCAGTTCTTC. This translates into CASRTGGSYNEQFF.

The V and J genes are TRBV7-2 and TRBJ2-1, with TRBD2 matching over 11 bases. CDR3 length: 15 residues. Germline lookup yields CDR1 SGHTA and CDR2 FQGNSA. With V trimmed by 4 bases and J by 6 bases, 5 bases remained unmatched. CDR3 sequence: CASSSLAGGFNEQFF. The CDR3 region has the DNA TGTGCCAGCAGCTCTCTAGCGGGAGGTTTCAATGAGCAGTTCTTC.

The gene calls are TRBV6-6 and TRBJ2-7; tentative D call: TRBD1 (6 bases). Germline V CDR1 and CDR2: MNHNY, SVGAGI (reference sequence). Trimming took 6 bases from V and 5 from J, leaving 20 bases between them. The CDR3 totals 15 residues. CDR3 in DNA: TGTGCCAGCAGATCCTCAGACAGGCCGGCCGACGAGCAGTACTTC. As protein: CASRSSDRPADEQYF.

The chain carries TRBV25-1 and TRBJ1-2; tentative D call: TRBD1 (5 bases). CDR1 and CDR2 (germline): MGHDK, SYGVNS. The germline V and J ends were trimmed by 6 bases and 0 bases, with 14 bases remaining between them. This CDR3 has 15 amino acids. The CDR3 is CASSLQGPANYGYTF. The CDR3 nucleotides are TGTGCCAGCAGCTTGCAGGGACCAGCTAACTATGGCTACACCTTC.

This rearrangement joins TRBV28 to TRBJ1-2; 9 nucleotides match TRBD1. Germline loops: CDR1 MDHEN, CDR2 SYDVKM. This CDR3 contains 18 residues. J gave up 4 bases and V 6 bases, and 18 bases lay outside the gene matches. CDR3 region: CASRLYRRDRAESYGYTF. The CDR3 DNA sequence: TGTGCCAGCAGACTATACCGCCGGGACAGGGCGGAGAGCTATGGCTACACCTTC.

This clone appeared once. The chain carries TRBV7-2 and TRBJ2-1; 7 nucleotides line up with TRBD1. Per the germline V gene, CDR1 is SGHTA and CDR2 is FQGNSA. The CDR3 is made up of 13 amino acids. Germline trimming cut 5 bases from V and 8 bases from J; bases unmatched to any gene: 6. Written as DNA, the CDR3 is TGTGCCAGCAGCCTCAGACAGGGCGATGAGCAGTTCTTC. This translates into CASSLRQGDEQFF.

This clone showed up just once. CDR3 sequence: CAISESGDYEQYF. CDR3 DNA: TGTGCCATCAGTGAGTCGGGAGACTACGAGCAGTACTTC. The chain recombines TRBV10-3 with TRBJ2-7; TRBD2 is a possible D gene (5 bases). Germline-derived CDR1 and CDR2 are ENHRY and SYGVKD. This CDR3 region has 13 residues. V dropped 0 bases and J dropped 3 bases, with 6 bases sitting between them.

The chain joins TRBV27 to TRBJ2-2; 7 bases fit TRBD1. The CDR3 has 16 amino acids. Germline V CDR1 and CDR2: MNHEY, SMNVEV (reference sequence). V gave up 5 bases and J gave up 0 bases; unmatched junction bases: 6. Here the CDR3 DNA reads TGTGCCAGCAGTCCACACAGGGGCCCGAACACCGGGGAGCTGTTTTTT. Translation gives CASSPHRGPNTGELFF.